The rows below give T cell receptor beta chains drawn from one sample of a study of cytomegalovirus exposure and HLA in healthy donors. The repertoire was sequenced with immunoSEQ multiplex PCR; TCRdb's copy has only in-frame clones and lacks some. The data contain about 150,000 clones, roughly 9.7% of them singletons. The sequenced sample consisted of PBMCs. The receptors here all came from a middle-aged man in good health and CMV-seronegative. The CDR3 runs from the conserved cysteine through the conserved F or W. Fields, in order: V gene, CDR3 protein.

>TRBV5-1
CASSLGGADSVDEQFF
>TRBV6-5
CASSSDRGSGNTIYF
>TRBV11-2
CASSIDGQGAGANVLTF
>TRBV28
CASSLSGGRAGEQYF
>TRBV20-1
CSARGRGGAFF
>TRBV5-1
CASSLKGQGGSSYEQYF
>TRBV7-7
CAGSLAGGNEQFF
>TRBV6-5
CASSYSGRVSTEAFF
>TRBV28
CASRTGGKTEAFF
>TRBV19
CASRETGGGEKLFF
>TRBV7-6
CASSPGGQPLKNEQFF
>TRBV10-2
CASSKLAEGNEQFF
>TRBV6-1
CASSEGTGRYTF
>TRBV6-1
CASTPFGRGYEQYF
>TRBV6-5
CASKRTDGNQPQHF
>TRBV11-2
CASSPSVQETQYF
>TRBV19
CASSPGLAVGELFF
>TRBV7-3
CASSRGGAEGNTIYF
>TRBV29-1
CSVESAKFF
>TRBV10-1
CASSRDSTGSEKLFF
>TRBV5-6
CASRRRGQGLDEQFF
>TRBV11-2
CASSFVAGGSYEQYF
>TRBV6-1
CASSEGQTNQPQHF
>TRBV2
CASSRIEGVGSYEQYF
>TRBV15
CATSRDGGGLNTEAFF
>TRBV5-4
CASSRRTGVTYGYTF
>TRBV4-1
CASSQPPGQRNTEAFF
>TRBV6-4
CASSEQGNQPQHF
>TRBV15
CATSRGSGNLYEQYF
>TRBV7-6
CASSLEGQGAGNTIYF
>TRBV6-5
CASSSGLPITGELFF
>TRBV29-1
CSVLDRGVSPNEKLFF
>TRBV2
CASSALRAGSNSPLHF
>TRBV7-3
CASSLMGTAGHVADTQYF
>TRBV10-3
CAISESAAVDGYTF
>TRBV30
CAWSAGGPYNEQFF
>TRBV29-1
CSVGGSGRITDTQYF
>TRBV7-3
CASSPRRQADTQYF